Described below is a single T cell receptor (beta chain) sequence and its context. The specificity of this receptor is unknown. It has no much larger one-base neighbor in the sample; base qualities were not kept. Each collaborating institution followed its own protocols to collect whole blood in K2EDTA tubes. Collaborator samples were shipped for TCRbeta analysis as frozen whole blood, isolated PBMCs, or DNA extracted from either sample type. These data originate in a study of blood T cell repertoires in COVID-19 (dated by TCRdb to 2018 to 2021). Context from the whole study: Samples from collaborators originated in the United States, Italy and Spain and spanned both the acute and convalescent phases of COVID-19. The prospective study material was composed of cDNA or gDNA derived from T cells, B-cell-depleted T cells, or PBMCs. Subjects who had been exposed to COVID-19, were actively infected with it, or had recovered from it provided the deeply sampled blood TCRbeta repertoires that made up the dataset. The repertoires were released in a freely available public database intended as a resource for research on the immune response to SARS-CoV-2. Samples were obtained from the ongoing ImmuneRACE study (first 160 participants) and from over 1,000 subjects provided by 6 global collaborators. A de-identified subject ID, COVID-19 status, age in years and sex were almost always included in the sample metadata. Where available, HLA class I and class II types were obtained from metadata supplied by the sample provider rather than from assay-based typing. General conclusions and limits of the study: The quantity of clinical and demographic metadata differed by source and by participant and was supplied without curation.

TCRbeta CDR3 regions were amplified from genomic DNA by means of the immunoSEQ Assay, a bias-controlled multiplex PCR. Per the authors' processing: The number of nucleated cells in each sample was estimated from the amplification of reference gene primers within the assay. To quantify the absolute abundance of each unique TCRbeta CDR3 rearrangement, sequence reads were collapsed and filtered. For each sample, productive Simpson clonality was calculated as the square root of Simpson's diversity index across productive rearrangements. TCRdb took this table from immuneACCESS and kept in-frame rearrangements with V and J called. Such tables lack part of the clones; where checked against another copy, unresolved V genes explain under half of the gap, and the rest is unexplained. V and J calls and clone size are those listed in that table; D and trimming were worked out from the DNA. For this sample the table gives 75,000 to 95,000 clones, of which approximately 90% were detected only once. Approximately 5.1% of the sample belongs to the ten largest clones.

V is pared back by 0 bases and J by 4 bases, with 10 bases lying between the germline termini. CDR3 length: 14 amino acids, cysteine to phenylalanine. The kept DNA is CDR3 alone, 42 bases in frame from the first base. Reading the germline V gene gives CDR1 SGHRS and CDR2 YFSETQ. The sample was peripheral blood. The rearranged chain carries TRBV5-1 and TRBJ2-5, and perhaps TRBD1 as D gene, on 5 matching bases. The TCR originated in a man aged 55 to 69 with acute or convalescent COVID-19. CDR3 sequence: CASSLVLQGETQYF. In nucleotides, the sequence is TGCGCCAGCAGCTTGGTCCTGCAGGGAGAGACCCAGTACTTC.